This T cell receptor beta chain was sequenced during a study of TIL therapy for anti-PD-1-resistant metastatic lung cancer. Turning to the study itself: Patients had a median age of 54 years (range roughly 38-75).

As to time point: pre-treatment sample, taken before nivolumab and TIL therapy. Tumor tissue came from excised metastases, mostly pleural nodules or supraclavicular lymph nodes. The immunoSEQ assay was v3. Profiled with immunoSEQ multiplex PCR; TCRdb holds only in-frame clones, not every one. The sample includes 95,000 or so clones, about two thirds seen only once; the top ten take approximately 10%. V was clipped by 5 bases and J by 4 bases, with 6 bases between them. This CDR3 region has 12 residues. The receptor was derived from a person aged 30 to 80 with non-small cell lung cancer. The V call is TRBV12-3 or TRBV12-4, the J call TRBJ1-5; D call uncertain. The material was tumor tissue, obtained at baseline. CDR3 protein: CASSDPNQPQHF. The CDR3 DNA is TGTGCCAGCAGTGACCCAAATCAGCCCCAGCATTTT.